This T cell receptor (beta chain) was captured by sequencing in a study of blood T cell repertoires in COVID-19. Profiled with immunoSEQ multiplex PCR; TCRdb holds only in-frame clones, not every one. The data show 250,000 to 400,000 clones, with roughly 88% seen just once and 1.5% to 2% held by the top ten. This CDR3 comprises 15 residues. Trimming took 3 bases from V and 1 from J, leaving 12 bases between them. Per germline, CDR1 PRHDT and CDR2 FYEKMQ (reference sequence). Material: peripheral blood. This chain links TRBV13 with TRBJ1-1; possible D gene TRBD1, 6 bases. This receptor was identified in a woman in her thirties with COVID-19, enrolled during active disease. The CDR3 bases are TGTGCCAGCAGCTTTCGACAGGTCGGGAACACTGAAGCTTTCTTT. This codes for CASSFRQVGNTEAFF.